Presented here are 17 T cell receptor beta chains from one specimen sequenced in a study of OX40 agonist ivuxolimab in advanced cancers. Profiled with immunoSEQ multiplex PCR; TCRdb holds only in-frame clones, not every one. The repertoire includes tens of thousands of clones, around 87% of them detected once, and 0.37% sits in the top ten. Sequences were derived from CD4+ or CD8+ T cells sorted from blood, sampled in a trial of the OX40 agonist ivuxolimab. Source of these receptors: an adult with an advanced solid tumor such as melanoma, head and neck, liver or kidney cancer.

J is TRBJ2-7 and V is TRBV11-2; D call uncertain. V lost 0 bases and J 9 bases, leaving 15 bases between the germline ends. Per the germline V gene, CDR1 is SGHAT and CDR2 is FQNNGV. This CDR3 is 14 amino acids long. CDR3 DNA: TGTGCCAGCAGCTTAGAGGGTGGCCCCCGAGGGCAGTACTTC. Amino acid sequence: CASSLEGGPRGQYF. Using reference TRBV11-2 and TRBJ2-7 for the parts outside the CDR3, the full variable domain is EAGVAQSPRYKIIEKRQSVAFWCNPISGHATLYWYQQILGQGPKLLIQFQNNGVVDDSQLPKDRFSAERLKGVDSTLKIQPAKLEDSAVYLCASSLEGGPRGQYFGPGTRLTVT.

The gene calls are TRBV9 and TRBJ2-3; no definite D call. CDR3 length: 16 residues. Trimming removed 0 bases at V and 6 bases at J, with 17 bases between. Germline V gene data show CDR1 as SGDLS and CDR2 as YYNGEE. CDR3 loop: CASSVGGRSRRDTQYF. The CDR3 DNA sequence: TGTGCCAGCAGCGTAGGTGGCCGCAGCCGAAGGGATACGCAGTATTTT.

The chain employs TRBV5-1 and TRBJ1-4; D unclear. The germline V gene has CDR1 SGHRS and CDR2 YFSETQ. V was pared by 0 bases and J by 0 bases, with 6 bases between. The CDR3 contains 15 residues. CDR3 amino acids: CASSLAPATNEKLFF. CDR3 nucleotides: TGCGCCAGCAGCTTGGCACCCGCAACTAATGAAAAACTGTTTTTT.

V gene TRBV6-1 combines with J gene TRBJ2-1; 7 bases fit TRBD1. The CDR3 covers 15 residues. The junction had 8 bases not matched to a gene; V was cut back by 4 bases and J by 5 bases. Germline V CDR1 and CDR2: MNHNS, SASEGT. The CDR3 sequence is CASSGGGTANNEQFF. CDR3 sequence (DNA): TGTGCCAGCAGTGGGGGTGGGACAGCCAACAATGAGCAGTTCTTC.

This chain links TRBV7-2 with TRBJ2-2, with 7 bases that match TRBD1. The CDR3 sequence is 15 residues long. With 5 bases clipped from V and 2 bases from J, the junction kept 5 bases outside the gene matches. The germline gives CDR1 SGHTA, CDR2 FQGNSA. Written as DNA, the CDR3 is TGTGCCAGCAGCCCCAGGACAGGAAACACCGGGGAGCTGTTTTTT. Its translation: CASSPRTGNTGELFF.

The genes are TRBV7-6 and TRBJ2-2; TRBD1 matches at 8 bases. This CDR3 is built from 16 residues. The V and J ends lost 0 bases and 5 bases, in that order; junction bases with no gene match: 5. Germline V gene data show CDR1 as SGHVS and CDR2 as FNYEAQ. As DNA, the CDR3 is TGTGCCAGCAGCTTAGCTACAGGGGGTCGTACCGGGGAGCTGTTTTTT. Translating it yields CASSLATGGRTGELFF.

This chain uses TRBV2 with TRBJ2-6; no firm D call. This CDR3 region has 14 residues. Germline V lookup: CDR1 SNHLY, CDR2 FYNNEI. The V and J ends lost 6 bases and 0 bases respectively, with 6 bases between them. The CDR3 spells CASRGPSGANVLTF. CDR3 bases: TGTGCCAGCAGAGGCCCCTCTGGGGCCAACGTCCTGACTTTC.

The CDR3 region is CASSEGMPQHF. The CDR3 bases are TGTGCCAGCAGTGAAGGAATGCCCCAGCATTTT. The rearrangement links TRBV6-1 to TRBJ1-5; D call uncertain. This CDR3 contains 11 residues. Germline V lookup: CDR1 MNHNS, CDR2 SASEGT. V was pared by 1 base and J by 9 bases, with 4 bases between.

The chain couples TRBV9 to TRBJ2-1; D may be TRBD1 (6 bases). CDR1 is SGDLS, CDR2 YYNGEE, per germline. The CDR3 runs 13 residues. The V and J ends lost 0 bases and 8 bases respectively, with 9 bases between them. This chain's CDR3 is CASSVGGGDEQFF. In nucleotides, the CDR3 is TGTGCCAGCAGCGTAGGAGGGGGAGATGAGCAGTTCTTC.

This clone is medium-sized by share. V usage is TRBV10-3 and J usage is TRBJ2-5, with TRBD2 identical over 14 bases. CDR1 and CDR2 from the germline V gene are ENHRY and SYGVKD. The CDR3 spans 17 residues. Trimming at V came to 1 base and at J to 5 bases, leaving 6 bases not matched to a gene. CDR3 in amino acids: CAISEFGTSGRKETQYF. In DNA form, the CDR3 reads TGTGCCATCAGTGAGTTTGGGACTAGCGGGAGAAAGGAGACCCAGTACTTC.

The chain is built from TRBV9 and TRBJ2-5; 7 bases are shared with TRBD1. J was trimmed by 5 bases and V by 4 bases; bases with no gene match: 5. The CDR3 has 13 residues. Germline V gene sequence: CDR1 SGDLS, CDR2 YYNGEE. The CDR3 bases are TGTGCCAGCAGCCGACAGGGATGGGAGACCCAGTACTTC. It encodes CASSRQGWETQYF.

The J gene is TRBJ1-2, the V gene TRBV19, with TRBD1 as a possible D gene (5 bases). CDR1 is LNHDA and CDR2 is SQIVND in the germline V gene (reference sequence). The CDR3 length is 16 residues. Trimming pared 7 bases from V and 0 bases from J, leaving 18 bases between. CDR3 sequence reads: CASTLAGGSTNYGYTF. The CDR3 DNA is TGTGCCAGTACCCTTGCCGGGGGGTCAACTAACTATGGCTACACCTTC.

This chain joins TRBV11-3 and TRBJ2-2; D ambiguous. The CDR3 has 13 amino acids. The V and J ends lost 1 base and 6 bases respectively, with 6 bases between them. The germline gives CDR1 SGHNT, CDR2 YENEEA. Here the CDR3 DNA reads TGTGCCAGCAGCTTAGGAGATTCCGGGGAGCTGTTTTTT. It translates to CASSLGDSGELFF. Full variable domain (rest looked up from reference TRBV11-3 and TRBJ2-2): EAGVVQSPRYKIIEKKQPVAFWCNPISGHNTLYWYLQNLGQGPELLIRYENEEAVDDSQLPKDRFSAERLKGVDSTLKIQPAELGDSAVYLCASSLGDSGELFFGEGSRLTVL.

This clone was detected only once. V is TRBV11-2 and J is TRBJ2-2; 8 nucleotides align to TRBD1. Germline trimming cut 6 bases from V and 7 bases from J; bases unmatched to any gene: 7. This CDR3 comprises 14 residues. CDR1 and CDR2 (germline): SGHAT, FQNNGV. CDR3 DNA sequence: TGTGCCAGCAGTTCTCAGGGGGCTATCGGGGAGCTGTTTTTT. Translated, it gives CASSSQGAIGELFF. Full variable domain (missing parts from reference TRBV11-2 and TRBJ2-2): EAGVAQSPRYKIIEKRQSVAFWCNPISGHATLYWYQQILGQGPKLLIQFQNNGVVDDSQLPKDRFSAERLKGVDSTLKIQPAKLEDSAVYLCASSSQGAIGELFFGEGSRLTVL.

This chain links TRBV6-6 with TRBJ1-2, with 8 bases aligning to TRBD1. Trimming at V came to 5 bases and at J to 4 bases, leaving 6 bases not matched to a gene. This CDR3 is 14 amino acids long. Germline CDR1 is MNHNY and CDR2 is SVGAGI (reference sequence). CDR3 coding DNA: TGTGCCAGCAGTCTAGGACAGGGTGGCTATGGCTACACCTTC. Its protein is CASSLGQGGYGYTF.

The chain employs TRBV10-2 and TRBJ2-7; 7 positions match TRBD1. CDR3 length: 14 residues. Germline V CDR1 and CDR2: WSHSY, SAAADI. Trimming cost V 7 bases and J 0 bases; bases outside gene matches: 6. CDR3 region: CASTGTVSSYEQYF. CDR3 in DNA: TGCGCCAGCACCGGGACAGTAAGCTCCTACGAGCAGTACTTC.

This chain uses TRBV11-2 with TRBJ1-4, with 7 bases lining up with TRBD1. The ends lost 0 bases at V and 5 bases at J; junction bases unmatched: 6. The CDR3 consists of 16 residues. Germline values: CDR1 SGHAT, CDR2 FQNNGV. DNA for the CDR3: TGTGCCAGCAGCTTAGATCTGGGACAGACGAATGAAAAACTGTTTTTT. Translated: CASSLDLGQTNEKLFF. The variable domain in full, with the rest retrieved from reference TRBV11-2 and TRBJ1-4, is EAGVAQSPRYKIIEKRQSVAFWCNPISGHATLYWYQQILGQGPKLLIQFQNNGVVDDSQLPKDRFSAERLKGVDSTLKIQPAKLEDSAVYLCASSLDLGQTNEKLFFGSGTQLSVL.